This T cell receptor (beta chain) was retrieved from a study of early T cells in non-severe SARS-CoV-2 infection. This clonotype was seen a few times. The V gene end was trimmed by 6 bases and the J gene end by 3 bases; junction bases not matched to a gene: 3. This CDR3 is 16 amino acids long. The germline V gene encodes CDR1 MNHEY and CDR2 SVGAGI. TCRdb analysed the 5' RACE reads with MiXCR anew, one entry per CDR3 protein. The table has tens of thousands of distinct CDR3 sequences, 10% to 15% seen once. This sequence joins TRBV6-5 and TRBJ2-6, with TRBD1 identical over 12 bases. Input material: whole blood. This sequence was found in an adult who was a healthcare worker with PCR-confirmed SARS-CoV-2 infection or an uninfected control (not recorded which). The CDR3 sequence: CASRGQGASGANVLTF. CDR3 coding DNA: TGTGCCAGCAGGGGACAGGGGGCGAGTGGGGCCAACGTCCTGACTTTC.